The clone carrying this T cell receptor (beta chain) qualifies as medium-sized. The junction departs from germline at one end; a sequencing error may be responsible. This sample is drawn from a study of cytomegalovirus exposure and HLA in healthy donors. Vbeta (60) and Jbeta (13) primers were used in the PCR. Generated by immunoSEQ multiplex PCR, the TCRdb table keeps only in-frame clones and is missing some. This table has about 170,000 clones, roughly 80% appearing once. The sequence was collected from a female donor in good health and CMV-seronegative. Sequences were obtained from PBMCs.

CDR3 in amino acids: CASSLRDRLYF. As DNA, the CDR3 is TGTGCCAGCAGCCTCCGGGACAGGCTGTATTTC. The rearrangement links TRBV7-3 to TRBJ1-2; 8 bases match TRBD1. Germline V gene lookup returns CDR1 SGHTA and CDR2 FQGTGA. The CDR3 totals 11 residues.